This entry lists 3 T cell receptor beta chains sequenced from one sample in a study of OX40 agonist ivuxolimab in advanced cancers. Generated by immunoSEQ multiplex PCR, the TCRdb table keeps only in-frame clones and is missing some. This sample has some 70,000 clones, with roughly 90% found just once. The specimen comprised CD4+ or CD8+ T cells sorted from blood, sampled in a trial of the OX40 agonist ivuxolimab. These receptors originate from an adult with an advanced solid tumor such as melanoma, head and neck, liver or kidney cancer.

V is TRBV6-5 and J is TRBJ2-5; 12 positions agree with TRBD1. CDR3 length: 15 residues. V shed 4 bases and J 4 bases; nucleotides not matched to a gene: 4. Germline V gene data show CDR1 as MNHEY and CDR2 as SVGAGI. The CDR3 region has the DNA TGTGCCAGCAGTTGGGGACAGGGGGCCGGAGAGACCCAGTACTTC. Its translation: CASSWGQGAGETQYF.

The chain uses TRBV13 and TRBJ1-1; 8 nucleotides match TRBD1. V gave up 5 bases and J gave up 0 bases; unmatched junction bases: 11. Looked up from germline, CDR1 is PRHDT and CDR2 is FYEKMQ (reference sequence). The CDR3 extends over 17 amino acids. The DNA of the CDR3 is TGTGCCAGCAGCCGCCGACAGGGGTGGGGGATGAACACTGAAGCTTTCTTT. It translates to CASSRRQGWGMNTEAFF.

The chain carries TRBV30 and TRBJ2-7, with 9 bases fitting TRBD1. V shed 1 base, J shed 5 bases, and the junction held 6 bases outside the gene matches. Germline V CDR1 and CDR2: GTSNPN, SVGIG (reference sequence). The CDR3 is made up of 14 amino acids. CDR3 sequence (DNA): TGTGCCTGGAGTGCCGGGACAGGGATCCACGAGCAGTACTTC. It yields the protein CAWSAGTGIHEQYF.